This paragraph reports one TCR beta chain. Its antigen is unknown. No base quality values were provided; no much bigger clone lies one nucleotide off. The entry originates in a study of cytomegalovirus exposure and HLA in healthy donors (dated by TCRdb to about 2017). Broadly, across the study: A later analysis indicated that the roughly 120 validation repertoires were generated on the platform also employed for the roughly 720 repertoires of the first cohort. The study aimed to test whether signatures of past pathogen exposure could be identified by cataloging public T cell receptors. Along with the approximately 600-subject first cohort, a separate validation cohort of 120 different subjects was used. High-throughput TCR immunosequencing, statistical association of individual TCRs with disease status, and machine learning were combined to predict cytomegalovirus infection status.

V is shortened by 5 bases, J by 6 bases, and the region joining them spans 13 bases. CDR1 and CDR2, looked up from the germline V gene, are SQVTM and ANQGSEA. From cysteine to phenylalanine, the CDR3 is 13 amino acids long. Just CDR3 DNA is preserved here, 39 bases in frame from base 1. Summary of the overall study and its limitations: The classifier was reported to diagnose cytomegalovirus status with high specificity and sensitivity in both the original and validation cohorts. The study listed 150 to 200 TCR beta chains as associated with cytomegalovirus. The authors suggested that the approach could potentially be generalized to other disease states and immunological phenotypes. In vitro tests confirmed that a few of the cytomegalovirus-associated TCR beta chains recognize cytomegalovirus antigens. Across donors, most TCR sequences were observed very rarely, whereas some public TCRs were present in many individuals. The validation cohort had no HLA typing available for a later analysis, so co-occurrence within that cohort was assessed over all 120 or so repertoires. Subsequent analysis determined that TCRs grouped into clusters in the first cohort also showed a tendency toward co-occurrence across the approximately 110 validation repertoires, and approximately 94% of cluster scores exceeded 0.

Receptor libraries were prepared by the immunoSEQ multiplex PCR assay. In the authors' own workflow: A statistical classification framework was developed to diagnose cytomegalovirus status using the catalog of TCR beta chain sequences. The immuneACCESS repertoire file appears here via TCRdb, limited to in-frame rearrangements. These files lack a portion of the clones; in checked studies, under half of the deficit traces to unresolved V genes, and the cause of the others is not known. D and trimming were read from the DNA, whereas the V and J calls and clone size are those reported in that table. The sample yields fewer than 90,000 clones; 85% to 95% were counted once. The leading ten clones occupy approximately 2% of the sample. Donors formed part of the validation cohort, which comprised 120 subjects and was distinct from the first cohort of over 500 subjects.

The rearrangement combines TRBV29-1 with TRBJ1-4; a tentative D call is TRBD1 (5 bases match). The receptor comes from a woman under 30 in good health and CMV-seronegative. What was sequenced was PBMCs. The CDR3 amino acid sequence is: CSVKTAHYEKLFF. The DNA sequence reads TGCAGCGTTAAGACAGCCCATTATGAAAAACTGTTTTTT.